These 20 T cell receptor beta chains came from one sample sequenced in a study of early T cells in non-severe SARS-CoV-2 infection. Using its own MiXCR run on the 5' RACE reads, TCRdb lists one record per CDR3 protein. Altogether tens of thousands of distinct CDR3 sequences are present, roughly 13% being singletons, with the ten largest covering about 4.7%. The sample taken for sequencing was whole blood. These receptors came from an adult who was a healthcare worker with PCR-confirmed SARS-CoV-2 infection or an uninfected control (not recorded which).

The table lists this clonotype with a few counts. The chain combines TRBV29-1 with TRBJ2-1, with D perhaps matching TRBD1 or TRBD2 (5 bases each). V was trimmed by 6 bases and J by 4 bases, leaving 10 bases between them. Germline loops: CDR1 SQVTM, CDR2 ANQGSEA. There are 12 residues in the CDR3. The CDR3 here is CSVLGVYNEQFF. The CDR3 DNA reads TGCAGCGTCCTGGGGGTTTACAATGAGCAGTTCTTC.

J is TRBJ1-2 and V is TRBV20-1, with D possibly TRBD1 on 5 matching bases. With 3 bases removed from V and 5 bases from J, the gap between germline ends came to 16 bases. This CDR3 has 14 amino acids. CDR1 and CDR2 from the germline V gene are DFQATT and SNEGSKA (reference sequence). The CDR3 loop is CSASGRLGQYGYTF. Here the CDR3 DNA reads TGCAGTGCTAGTGGGAGGTTGGGGCAGTATGGCTACACCTTC.

This clonotype was counted at least ten times. The rearrangement joins TRBV20-1 to TRBJ2-1; 11 positions agree with TRBD2. The CDR3 contains 15 residues. The germline gives CDR1 DFQATT, CDR2 SNEGSKA (reference sequence). Trimming removed 2 bases from V and 4 bases from J; junction bases left unmatched: 4. The CDR3 loop is CSARYLAGGYNEQFF. For the CDR3, the DNA is TGCAGTGCTAGATACCTAGCGGGGGGTTACAATGAGCAGTTCTTC.

Ten or more counts support this clonotype. V usage is TRBV5-8 and J usage is TRBJ2-7; a weak D match, TRBD1 (5 bases). Germline values: CDR1 SGHTS, CDR2 YDEGEE. Between the trimmed V and J ends, which lost 2 bases and 3 bases, there was a span of 9 bases. There are 13 residues in the CDR3. This CDR3 reads CASSFQGSYEQYF. The CDR3 DNA follows: TGTGCCAGCAGCTTTCAGGGAAGCTACGAGCAGTACTTC.

This clonotype was found many times. The gene calls are TRBV29-1 and TRBJ2-7; the match to TRBD2 covers 14 bases. The CDR3 loop spans 15 amino acids. The J segment lost 3 bases and the V segment lost 5 bases, leaving 6 bases of the junction unmatched. Germline V CDR1 and CDR2: SQVTM, ANQGSEA. This CDR3 is CSVPGTSGGHYEQYF. CDR3 DNA: TGCAGCGTTCCCGGGACTAGCGGGGGCCACTACGAGCAGTACTTC.

This clonotype was seen at least ten times. The chain employs TRBV5-1 and TRBJ2-3; D gene ambiguous. This CDR3 spans 16 amino acids. The germline V gene has CDR1 SGHRS and CDR2 YFSETQ. The V and J ends lost 0 bases and 0 bases respectively, with 11 bases between them. Here the CDR3 reads CASSLEGPPSTDTQYF. The CDR3 coding sequence is TGCGCCAGCAGCTTGGAAGGCCCCCCAAGCACAGATACGCAGTATTTT. The full variable domain, in which reference TRBV5-1 and TRBJ2-3 provide the parts outside the CDR3, is KAGVTQTPRYLIKTRGQQVTLSCSPISGHRSVSWYQQTPGQGLQFLFEYFSETQRNKGNFPGRFSGRQFSNSRSEMNVSTLELGDSALYLCASSLEGPPSTDTQYFGPGTRLTVL.

This clonotype was recorded at least ten times. This chain uses TRBV6-5 with TRBJ2-7; 12 positions agree with TRBD1. CDR1 is MNHEY and CDR2 is SVGAGI in the germline V gene. V lost 4 bases, J lost 7 bases, and 8 bases stayed unmatched. The CDR3 length is 15 residues. CDR3 amino acids: CASSSPGTGGFEQYF. Here the CDR3 DNA reads TGTGCCAGCAGTTCCCCCGGGACAGGGGGCTTTGAGCAGTACTTC.

The sample holds a few counts of this clonotype. The chain employs TRBV7-2 and TRBJ2-5, with D hard to call. This CDR3 spans 16 amino acids. The germline V gene has CDR1 SGHTA and CDR2 FQGNSA. V lost 1 base and J 1 base, leaving 13 bases between the germline ends. CDR3 loop: CASSLGSLWGQETQYF. CDR3 bases: TGTGCCAGCAGCTTAGGATCGTTGTGGGGCCAAGAGACCCAGTACTTC.

CDR3 amino acids: CAISGQSTDTQYF. The DNA of the CDR3 is TGTGCCATCAGTGGGCAGTCCACAGATACGCAGTATTTT. The chain couples TRBV10-3 to TRBJ2-3; no clear D. Germline values: CDR1 ENHRY, CDR2 SYGVKD. V shed 4 bases and J shed 2 bases, with 7 bases lying between them. The CDR3 consists of 13 residues.

The rearrangement links TRBV12-5 to TRBJ2-5; possible D gene TRBD1, 5 bases. V lost 3 bases and J 7 bases, leaving 9 bases between the germline ends. Germline lookup yields CDR1 LGHNT and CDR2 FRNRAP. The CDR3 totals 12 residues. CDR3 amino acids: CASGLGTGTQYF. The CDR3 DNA reads TGTGCTAGTGGTTTAGGAACAGGGACCCAGTACTTC. Using reference TRBV12-5 and TRBJ2-5 for the parts outside the CDR3, the full variable domain is DARVTQTPRHKVTEMGQEVTMRCQPILGHNTVFWYRQTMMQGLELLAYFRNRAPLDDSGMPKDRFSAEMPDATLATLKIQPSEPRDSAVYFCASGLGTGTQYFGPGTRLLVL.

In this sample, this clonotype turned up many times. This rearrangement joins TRBV29-1 to TRBJ1-1; 8 nucleotides match TRBD1. This CDR3 has 14 amino acids. CDR1 is SQVTM, CDR2 ANQGSEA, per germline. V shed 2 bases, J shed 6 bases, and the junction held 8 bases outside the gene matches. The CDR3 loop reads CSVENRDRGSEAFF. DNA for the CDR3: TGCAGCGTTGAAAACCGAGACAGGGGATCTGAAGCTTTCTTT.

This clonotype was counted a single time. The chain employs TRBV3-1 and TRBJ2-1; D is ambiguous. There are 11 residues in the CDR3. Trimming pared 6 bases from V and 9 bases from J, leaving 9 bases between. Germline loops: CDR1 LGHDT, CDR2 YNNKEL (reference sequence). The CDR3 bases are TGTGCCAGCAGGCTTTTGGGTGAGCAGTTCTTC. Its translation: CASRLLGEQFF.

Many counts were recorded for this clonotype. V and J are TRBV7-9 and TRBJ1-2, with D hard to call. This CDR3 comprises 13 residues. The germline V gene has CDR1 SEHNR and CDR2 FQNEAQ (reference sequence). The ends were cut back, 3 bases at V and 6 bases at J, with 11 bases in the middle. The CDR3 here is CASSFMGKDGYTF. The CDR3 DNA is TGTGCCAGCAGCTTCATGGGGAAGGATGGCTACACCTTC. The variable domain in full, with the rest retrieved from reference TRBV7-9 and TRBJ1-2, is DTGVSQNPRHKITKRGQNVTFRCDPISEHNRLYWYRQTLGQGPEFLTYFQNEAQLEKSRLLSDRFSAERPKGSFSTLEIQRTEQGDSAMYLCASSFMGKDGYTFGSGTRLTVV.

This clonotype was seen repeatedly, ten times or more. The rearrangement joins TRBV12-3 or TRBV12-4 to TRBJ1-2, with D hard to call. The V end was cut by 3 bases, the J end by 8 bases, with 10 bases between. This CDR3 spans 12 amino acids. Here the CDR3 DNA reads TGTGCCAGCAGTTTCGATCGTGAGGGCTACACCTTC. Amino acid sequence: CASSFDREGYTF.

This chain uses TRBV7-9 with TRBJ2-7; 7 bases are a match to TRBD1. Germline CDR1 SEHNR, CDR2 FQNEAQ (reference sequence). The CDR3 is 17 amino acids. V shed 1 base, J shed 3 bases, and the junction held 12 bases outside the gene matches. The CDR3, as DNA: TGTGCCAGCAGCTTAGGGGGGACAGCTTCACCAATCTACGAGCAGTACTTC. Its protein is CASSLGGTASPIYEQYF.

In its sample, this clonotype was seen many times. This chain joins TRBV29-1 and TRBJ1-1; maybe TRBD1 (5 bases). Germline CDR1 and CDR2: SQVTM and ANQGSEA. The CDR3 spans 13 residues. Trimming took off 5 bases at V and 7 bases at J, with 17 bases between the two ends. DNA of the CDR3: TGCAGCGTTTTGGTTGTAGGGGACCGTGAAGCTTTCTTT. Translating gives CSVLVVGDREAFF.

This clonotype was detected only once. V usage is TRBV18 and J usage is TRBJ1-6, with D possibly matching TRBD1 (6 bases). The CDR3 runs to 16 residues. Germline V gene lookup returns CDR1 KGHSH and CDR2 LQKENI. Trimming took 3 bases from V and 8 from J, leaving 17 bases between them. The CDR3 here is CASSPTGGASYSPLHF. CDR3 sequence (DNA): TGTGCCAGCTCACCCACGGGGGGCGCCTCTTATTCACCCCTCCACTTT.

This clonotype occurred many times. The chain combines TRBV5-1 with TRBJ2-5; possibly TRBD1 or TRBD2 for D (8 bases each). The CDR3 is 18 amino acids. V lost 0 bases and J 5 bases, leaving 23 bases between the germline ends. The germline V gene encodes CDR1 SGHRS and CDR2 YFSETQ. CDR3 bases: TGCGCCAGCAGCTTGGCCCAGGGGGCGGAGCGGGGGTATGAGACCCAGTACTTC. Translation: CASSLAQGAERGYETQYF. Looking up the rest from reference TRBV5-1 and TRBJ2-5 gives the full variable domain: KAGVTQTPRYLIKTRGQQVTLSCSPISGHRSVSWYQQTPGQGLQFLFEYFSETQRNKGNFPGRFSGRQFSNSRSEMNVSTLELGDSALYLCASSLAQGAERGYETQYFGPGTRLLVL.

This clonotype appeared many times. V is TRBV7-2 and J is TRBJ2-7; TRBD1 might be the D (7 bases). The CDR3 has 15 residues. CDR1 and CDR2 from the germline V gene are SGHTA and FQGNSA. V was shortened by 5 bases and J by 3 bases, with 17 bases between the two germline ends. This chain's CDR3 is CASSPQGGPGYEQYF. CDR3 bases: TGTGCCAGCAGCCCCCAGGGGGGCCCAGGCTACGAGCAGTACTTC.

This chain links TRBV19 with TRBJ2-3; no clear D gene. Trimming cost V 4 bases and J 2 bases, with 10 bases left between them. From germline, CDR1 is LNHDA and CDR2 SQIVND (reference sequence). The CDR3 extends over 14 amino acids. The CDR3, as DNA: TGTGCCAGTAGTAGCATGACATACACAGATACGCAGTATTTT. Translating gives CASSSMTYTDTQYF.